Below, 28 T cell receptor beta chains from the same sample are listed, as sequenced in a study of T cells in Graves' hyperthyroidism and ophthalmopathy. TCR beta CDR3 sequences were amplified from RNA transcripts. First-round RT-PCR of the TCR CDR3 relied on the HTBI primer set. Using its own MiXCR run on the multiplex PCR reads, TCRdb lists one record per CDR3 protein. Of hundreds of thousands of distinct CDR3 sequences in the sample, 15% to 20% were seen once. The specimen sequenced was blood. The receptor set was obtained from a man aged 40-49 years with Graves' ophthalmopathy.

This clonotype has at least ten counts. V is TRBV7-2 and J is TRBJ2-7; TRBD2 agrees at 15 bases. The CDR3 has 15 residues. V dropped 5 bases and J dropped 6; count of bases not matched to a gene: 5. Germline V gene lookup returns CDR1 SGHTA and CDR2 FQGNSA. The CDR3 region is CASSLGLAGGLEQYF. The CDR3 DNA reads TGTGCCAGCAGCCTTGGACTAGCGGGGGGGCTCGAGCAGTACTTC.

Notes on this clonotype: A much bigger clone sits one base away, suggesting this may be a read error. V usage is TRBV7-8 and J usage is TRBJ1-1; the D gene is possibly TRBD1 (6 bases). This CDR3 is built from 13 residues. CDR1 SGHVS and CDR2 FQNEAQ come from the germline V gene. V was cut by 3 bases and J by 4 bases, with 9 bases left in between. This CDR3 reads CASSFTGSTEAFF. The CDR3 DNA is TGTGCCAGCAGCTTTACAGGGAGCACTGAAGCTTTCTTT.

The chain carries TRBV14 and TRBJ1-1; no clear D gene. CDR3 size: 12 residues. Trimming took off 4 bases at V and 4 bases at J, with 7 bases between the two ends. Germline CDR1 is SGHDN and CDR2 is FVKESK. The CDR3 loop is CASSPKITEAFF. In DNA, the CDR3 is TGTGCCAGCAGCCCCAAGATCACTGAAGCTTTCTTT.

CDR3 sequence: CSVRDSGRVAVFF. CDR3 nucleotide sequence: TGCAGCGTTCGAGACAGCGGGAGGGTTGCGGTGTTCTTC. J is TRBJ2-1 and V is TRBV29-1, with 10 bases identical to TRBD2. Germline trimming cut 5 bases from V and 15 bases from J; bases unmatched to any gene: 13. CDR3 length: 13 amino acids. Germline V gene lookup returns CDR1 SQVTM and CDR2 ANQGSEA.

This sequence joins TRBV4-3 and TRBJ2-7; D is unresolved. V was pared by 2 bases and J by 6 bases, with 17 bases between. The CDR3 has 15 residues. Germline V lookup: CDR1 LGHNA, CDR2 YSLEER. Here the CDR3 DNA reads TGCGCCAGCAGCCAATTCCCCGGAGCAATCTCCGAGCAGTACTTC. Translation gives CASSQFPGAISEQYF.

The chain is built from TRBV9 and TRBJ1-3; D not resolved. In germline, CDR1 is SGDLS, CDR2 YYNGEE. The CDR3 is made up of 16 amino acids. Deletions cut 3 bases from V and 0 bases from J, with 13 bases between. CDR3 protein: CASSALHPSSGNTIYF. The CDR3 region has the DNA TGTGCCAGCAGCGCCTTACATCCGAGCTCTGGAAACACCATATATTTT.

This clonotype has ten or more counts. The gene calls are TRBV27 and TRBJ1-2, with 8 nucleotides matching TRBD1. With 6 bases clipped from V and 3 bases from J, the junction kept 0 bases outside the gene matches. This CDR3 contains 12 residues. The V gene's germline CDR1 is MNHEY and CDR2 SMNVEV (reference sequence). The CDR3 DNA follows: TGTGCCAGCAGACAGGGGGACTATGGCTACACCTTC. As protein: CASRQGDYGYTF.

This sequence joins TRBV7-2 and TRBJ2-2, with TRBD2 matching 10 bases. The germline gives CDR1 SGHTA, CDR2 FQGNSA. V was pared by 2 bases and J by 0 bases, with 6 bases of the junction left unmatched. This CDR3 spans 18 amino acids. Here the CDR3 reads CASSLIPAGGSNTGELFF. The CDR3 DNA is TGTGCCAGCAGCTTAATTCCAGCGGGAGGGTCGAACACCGGGGAGCTGTTTTTT.

V usage is TRBV7-9 and J usage is TRBJ2-5; D remains ambiguous. This CDR3 has 14 residues. With 1 base removed from V and 5 bases from J, the gap between germline ends came to 11 bases. CDR1 is SEHNR, CDR2 FQNEAQ, per germline (reference sequence). In DNA form, the CDR3 reads TGTGCCAGCAGCTTAGGTCTAGGAGCCGAGACCCAGTACTTC. This encodes CASSLGLGAETQYF.

This clonotype was detected only a few times. This chain links TRBV6-6 with TRBJ2-7; TRBD1 agrees at 12 bases. The CDR3 length is 19 residues. After removal of 0 bases from V and 3 bases from J, the junction contained 12 bases not matched to a gene. Germline lookup yields CDR1 MNHNY and CDR2 SVGAGI (reference sequence). CDR3 amino acids: CASSYSMGTGGAKVYEQYF. The CDR3 nucleotides are TGTGCCAGCAGTTACTCGATGGGGACAGGGGGCGCGAAGGTCTACGAGCAGTACTTC.

The V and J genes are TRBV19 and TRBJ1-1; D might be TRBD1 (5 bases). In germline, CDR1 is LNHDA, CDR2 SQIVND (reference sequence). The CDR3 is 11 amino acids. V gave up 7 bases and J gave up 7 bases, with 10 bases separating them. CDR3 bases: TGTGCCAGTAAGGGGCTGAATGAAGCTTTCTTT. Translated: CASKGLNEAFF.

This chain links TRBV6-1 with TRBJ1-1; tentatively, D is TRBD1 (5 bases). V lost 0 bases to trimming and J lost 1 base, with 15 bases between them. The CDR3 sequence is 17 residues long. Looked up from germline, CDR1 is MNHNS and CDR2 is SASEGT. The CDR3 DNA reads as TGTGCCAGCAGTGAAGCGGGGTGGGGGTTAGCGAACACTGAAGCTTTCTTT. It codes for CASSEAGWGLANTEAFF.

This clonotype came up many times. The chain recombines TRBV7-2 with TRBJ2-1; 10 nucleotides agree with TRBD2. The V gene's germline CDR1 is SGHTA and CDR2 FQGNSA. The ends lost 4 bases at V and 4 bases at J; junction bases unmatched: 16. There are 19 residues in the CDR3. The CDR3 loop reads CASSSFLAGDAGIYNEQFF. CDR3 DNA sequence: TGTGCCAGCAGCTCCTTTCTAGCGGGAGATGCGGGGATTTACAATGAGCAGTTCTTC.

This clonotype was recorded a few times. The V gene is TRBV28, the J gene TRBJ2-2; D tentatively reads TRBD1 or TRBD2 (7 bases each). The CDR3 runs to 15 residues. From germline, CDR1 is MDHEN and CDR2 SYDVKM. V shed 11 bases and J shed 0 bases, with 16 bases lying between them. CDR3 residues: CAGTTGAANTGELFF. The CDR3 DNA sequence: TGTGCCGGGACTACAGGGGCGGCGAACACCGGGGAGCTGTTTTTT.

The chain is built from TRBV5-1 and TRBJ2-2; no firm D call. The CDR3 spans 15 residues. Germline values: CDR1 SGHRS, CDR2 YFSETQ. Trimming left V 6 bases short and J 6 bases short, with 18 bases between. CDR3 coding DNA: TGCGCCAGCACCCTCCTTCCGTCCGCCGCCGGGGAGCTGTTTTTT. Amino acids: CASTLLPSAAGELFF.

The chain joins TRBV11-2 to TRBJ2-5, with TRBD1 as a possible D gene (6 bases). This CDR3 spans 16 amino acids. V lost 0 bases and J lost 4, with 15 bases in between. Germline-derived CDR1 and CDR2 are SGHAT and FQNNGV. As DNA, the CDR3 is TGTGCCAGCAGCTTAGATATCGGGACACCCTTAGAGACCCAGTACTTC. Translating gives CASSLDIGTPLETQYF. Together with reference TRBV11-2 and TRBJ2-5, the CDR3 gives the full variable domain: EAGVAQSPRYKIIEKRQSVAFWCNPISGHATLYWYQQILGQGPKLLIQFQNNGVVDDSQLPKDRFSAERLKGVDSTLKIQPAKLEDSAVYLCASSLDIGTPLETQYFGPGTRLLVL.

This clonotype was counted between two and nine times. This rearrangement joins TRBV4-1 to TRBJ1-2, with 7 nucleotides matching TRBD1. Germline CDR1 MGHRA, CDR2 YSYEKL. The trim removed 0 bases at V and 0 bases at J, leaving 4 bases unmatched. There are 16 residues in the CDR3. CDR3 DNA: TGCGCCAGCAGCCAAGAGTGGGACAGAACTAACTATGGCTACACCTTC. Its protein is CASSQEWDRTNYGYTF.

In its sample, this clonotype was seen once. The V and J genes are TRBV28 and TRBJ1-2, with TRBD1 matching 7 bases. The V gene's germline CDR1 is MDHEN and CDR2 SYDVKM. This CDR3 is 15 amino acids long. The J segment lost 4 bases and the V segment lost 4 bases, leaving 9 bases of the junction unmatched. CDR3 in amino acids: CASSSRQGLSYGYTF. The CDR3 DNA reads as TGTGCCAGCAGTTCCAGACAGGGTCTGTCCTATGGCTACACCTTC.

The rearrangement uses TRBV20-1 and TRBJ2-7; TRBD2 agrees at 9 bases. Per the germline V gene, CDR1 is DFQATT and CDR2 is SNEGSKA (reference sequence). V shed 3 bases and J 0 bases; nucleotides not matched to a gene: 9. The CDR3 has 16 amino acids. The CDR3 region has the DNA TGCAGTGCTAGCGGGACTAGCCCGTACAGCTCCTACGAGCAGTACTTC. Encoded protein: CSASGTSPYSSYEQYF.

This clonotype was seen repeatedly, ten times or more. This chain links TRBV28 with TRBJ1-1; 7 bases fit TRBD1. The germline V gene encodes CDR1 MDHEN and CDR2 SYDVKM. CDR3 length: 14 residues. V gave up 3 bases and J gave up 6 bases; unmatched junction bases: 7. CDR3 region: CASSFTGVAAEAFF. The DNA for the CDR3 is TGTGCCAGCAGTTTTACAGGGGTGGCTGCTGAAGCTTTCTTT.

The gene calls are TRBV12-3 or TRBV12-4 and TRBJ1-5; D not certain. The CDR3 consists of 19 residues. The V and J ends lost 3 bases and 0 bases respectively, with 21 bases between them. Written as DNA, the CDR3 is TGTGCCAGCAGTTTTCGAACTCTCGGACGGCGGCATAGCAATCAGCCCCAGCATTTT. This translates into CASSFRTLGRRHSNQPQHF.

This sequence joins TRBV14 and TRBJ2-1; 12 nucleotides agree with TRBD2. Germline V gene lookup returns CDR1 SGHDN and CDR2 FVKESK. CDR3 size: 16 residues. The trim removed 4 bases at V and 7 bases at J, leaving 8 bases unmatched. The CDR3 protein is CASSPLLAGGRNEQFF. The CDR3, as DNA: TGTGCCAGCAGCCCGCTCCTAGCGGGAGGGCGGAATGAGCAGTTCTTC. Full variable domain (rest looked up from reference TRBV14 and TRBJ2-1): EAGVTQFPSHSVIEKGQTVTLRCDPISGHDNLYWYRRVMGKEIKFLLHFVKESKQDESGMPNNRFLAERTGGTYSTLKVQPAELEDSGVYFCASSPLLAGGRNEQFFGPGTRLTVL.

With regard to this clonotype: The junction shows a germline mismatch at one end, possibly a read error. J is TRBJ2-3 and V is TRBV7-8, with D tentatively TRBD1 or TRBD2 (5 bases each). Germline values: CDR1 SGHVS, CDR2 FQNEAQ. The CDR3 runs 13 residues. This chain's CDR3 is CAGSIHTRGPQYF. The CDR3 coding sequence is TGTGCCGGCAGCATTCATACTCGGGGACCGCAGTATTTT.

This clonotype showed up many times. This chain links TRBV3-1 with TRBJ1-4; maybe TRBD1 (6 bases). Trimming pared 1 base from V and 0 bases from J, leaving 6 bases between. Germline lookup yields CDR1 LGHDT and CDR2 YNNKEL (reference sequence). The CDR3 has 15 amino acids. The CDR3 loop reads CASSQGTATNEKLFF. In DNA form, the CDR3 reads TGTGCCAGCAGCCAAGGGACAGCAACTAATGAAAAACTGTTTTTT.

This clonotype has more than one count but fewer than ten. V usage is TRBV29-1 and J usage is TRBJ2-3; 13 bases map to TRBD2. This CDR3 has 17 amino acids. Looked up from germline, CDR1 is SQVTM and CDR2 is ANQGSEA. V trimming: 6 bases; J trimming: 0 bases; junction bases outside the gene matches: 9. As DNA, the CDR3 is TGCAGCGTGGAACCGACTAGCGGGGGGATAAGCACAGATACGCAGTATTTT. It yields the protein CSVEPTSGGISTDTQYF.

At least ten counts were recorded for this clonotype. This chain joins TRBV18 and TRBJ2-1; no clear D gene. The CDR3 covers 13 residues. CDR1 and CDR2 (germline): KGHSH, LQKENI. With 3 bases removed from V and 6 bases from J, the gap between germline ends came to 9 bases. Written as DNA, the CDR3 is TGTGCCAGCTCACCCAGTCAAAGCAATGAGCAGTTCTTC. Translation: CASSPSQSNEQFF.

This clonotype was found a few times. The chain uses TRBV9 and TRBJ1-5; D is ambiguous. V lost 4 bases and J lost 3, with 8 bases in between. This CDR3 is built from 13 residues. CDR1 is SGDLS, CDR2 YYNGEE, per germline. This CDR3 reads CASSPTPNQPQHF. In DNA, the CDR3 is TGTGCCAGCAGCCCCACCCCCAATCAGCCCCAGCATTTT.

The chain links TRBV14 to TRBJ1-6; D call uncertain. The CDR3 is 13 residues long. With 4 bases removed from V and 10 bases from J, the gap between germline ends came to 11 bases. Per the germline V gene, CDR1 is SGHDN and CDR2 is FVKESK. This CDR3 is CASSLRRGSPLHF. The CDR3 region has the DNA TGTGCCAGCAGCCTGCGACGCGGGTCACCCCTCCACTTT.